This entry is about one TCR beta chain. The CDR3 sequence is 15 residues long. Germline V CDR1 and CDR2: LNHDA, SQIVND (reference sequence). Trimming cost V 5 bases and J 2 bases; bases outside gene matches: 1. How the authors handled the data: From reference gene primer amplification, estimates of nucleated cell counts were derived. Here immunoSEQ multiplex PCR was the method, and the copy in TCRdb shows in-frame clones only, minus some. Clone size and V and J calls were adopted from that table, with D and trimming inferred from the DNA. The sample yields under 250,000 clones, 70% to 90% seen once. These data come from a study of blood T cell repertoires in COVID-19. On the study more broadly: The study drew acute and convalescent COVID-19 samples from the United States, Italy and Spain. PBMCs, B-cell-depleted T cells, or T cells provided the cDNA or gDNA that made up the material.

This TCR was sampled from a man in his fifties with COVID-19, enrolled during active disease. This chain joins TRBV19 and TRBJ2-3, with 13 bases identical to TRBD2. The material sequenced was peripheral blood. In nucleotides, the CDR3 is TGTGCCAGTAGTGGACTAGCGGGGGACACAGATACGCAGTATTTT. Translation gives CASSGLAGDTDTQYF. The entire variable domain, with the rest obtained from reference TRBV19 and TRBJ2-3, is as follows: DGGITQSPKYLFRKEGQNVTLSCEQNLNHDAMYWYRQDPGQGLRLIYYSQIVNDFQKGDIAEGYSVSREKKESFPLTVTSAQKNPTAFYLCASSGLAGDTDTQYFGPGTRLTVL.